The T cell receptor (beta chain) under discussion was sequenced for a study of OX40 agonist ivuxolimab in advanced cancers. TCRdb's copy holds only in-frame clones and misses some; the assay was immunoSEQ multiplex PCR. The table records about 52,000 clones, around 85% of them present only once. This CDR3 has 18 amino acids. The germline CDR1 and CDR2 sequences are MGHRA and YSYEKL. The V and J ends lost 3 bases and 7 bases, in that order; junction bases with no gene match: 12. The receptor was isolated from an adult with an advanced solid tumor such as melanoma, head and neck, liver or kidney cancer. The chain carries TRBV4-1 and TRBJ2-1, with 13 positions matching TRBD2. The specimen comprised CD4+ or CD8+ T cells sorted from blood, sampled in a trial of the OX40 agonist ivuxolimab. The CDR3 loop is CASSQESILAGGTNEQFF. CDR3 coding DNA: TGCGCCAGCAGCCAGGAATCAATACTAGCGGGGGGGACGAATGAGCAGTTCTTC.